This is a list of T cell receptor beta chains from one sample in a study of OX40 agonist ivuxolimab in advanced cancers. Data came from immunoSEQ multiplex PCR; TCRdb stores just in-frame clones and leaves some out. Here the sample spans tens of thousands of clones, about 90% being singletons. This sample comprised CD4+ or CD8+ T cells sorted from blood, obtained in a trial of the OX40 agonist ivuxolimab. The receptor set was obtained from an adult with an advanced solid tumor such as melanoma, head and neck, liver or kidney cancer. CDR3s include the opening cysteine and the closing phenylalanine or tryptophan. The D gene is left open where the match is weak. The listing skips clone size in some rows; elsewhere it reads once, few, many or a size class.

v_gene	j_gene	d_gene	abundance	CDR3nt	CDR3aa
TRBV28	TRBJ1-4	.	.	TGTGCCAGCAGTGGAGGAACGGTTAGACTGTTTTTT	CASSGGTVRLFF
TRBV27	TRBJ1-5	TRBD1	.	TGTGCCAGCTCCGACAGGGGGACCAATCAGCCCCAGCATTTT	CASSDRGTNQPQHF
TRBV6-1	TRBJ2-4	.	.	TGTGCCAGCAGCCGGTCCGGGTGGGCCAAAAACATTCAGTACTTC	CASSRSGWAKNIQYF
TRBV27	TRBJ2-5	.	.	TGTGCCAGCAGTTTATACAGGGACGGAGAGACCCAGTACTTC	CASSLYRDGETQYF
TRBV18	TRBJ1-2	.	.	TGTGCCAGCTCACGGACCGGCACACTGGATGGCTACACCTTC	CASSRTGTLDGYTF
TRBV10-3	TRBJ1-3	.	.	TGTGCCGGCAGGGACGGATCTAGCTCTGGAAACACCATATATTTT	CAGRDGSSSGNTIYF
TRBV9	TRBJ2-7	.	.	TGTGCCAGCAGCGTAGGGGCGGAACCCTACGAGCAGTACTTC	CASSVGAEPYEQYF
TRBV7-9	TRBJ2-5	TRBD1	once	TGTGCCAGCAGCTTCTCCCAGGGGGCGCGTAAGACCCAGTACTTC	CASSFSQGARKTQYF
TRBV7-9	TRBJ2-3	TRBD2	.	TGTGCCAGCAGTTCAAGGCGGGGGAGCACAGATACGCAGTATTTT	CASSSRRGSTDTQYF
TRBV6-5	TRBJ2-4	TRBD1	.	TGTGCCAGCAGCCCGGGACAGGGGATCGAAAACATTCAGTACTTC	CASSPGQGIENIQYF
TRBV10-3	TRBJ1-1	.	.	TGTGCCATCACCCCAGGGAGGGGACAGAACACTGAAGCTTTCTTT	CAITPGRGQNTEAFF
TRBV10-2	TRBJ1-3	.	.	TGCGCCAGCAGTGAGAGTCTCGGGATCTCTGGAAACACCATATATTTT	CASSESLGISGNTIYF
TRBV27	TRBJ2-2	.	.	TGTGCCAGCAGCCCAACGAGGAGGGGCACCGGGGAGCTGTTTTTT	CASSPTRRGTGELFF
TRBV9	TRBJ2-5	TRBD2	.	TGTGCCAGCAGCGTAGCGGGAGGGGAGGAGACCCAGTACTTC	CASSVAGGEETQYF
TRBV19	TRBJ1-4	.	.	TGTGCCAGTAGTACAAGGGGACGTGGAGAAAAACTGTTTTTT	CASSTRGRGEKLFF
TRBV7-9	TRBJ1-1	.	.	TGTGCCAGCAACCGCGACGGGAGCACTGAAGCTTTCTTT	CASNRDGSTEAFF
TRBV18	TRBJ1-1	TRBD1	.	TGTGCCAGCTCAATCGGACAGGCCAACACTGAAGCTTTCTTT	CASSIGQANTEAFF
TRBV7-9	TRBJ2-5	.	.	TGTGCCAGCAGCCCCTTCGACTTTCAAGAGACCCAGTACTTC	CASSPFDFQETQYF
TRBV28	TRBJ2-7	.	once	TGTGCCACCACGGACAGCCGGGCTCCCTCCTACGAGCAGTACTTC	CATTDSRAPSYEQYF
TRBV9	TRBJ2-2	TRBD1	.	TGTGCCAGCAGCCCACGGACAGGAATGAACACCGGGGAGCTGTTTTTT	CASSPRTGMNTGELFF
TRBV7-9	TRBJ2-7	.	.	TGTGCCAGCAGCTTAGGAGGGGATGAGCAGTACTTC	CASSLGGDEQYF
TRBV28	TRBJ2-1	.	.	TGTGCCAGCGACAGTGGGATAAATGAGCAGTTCTTC	CASDSGINEQFF
TRBV5-6	TRBJ2-5	.	.	TGTGCCAGCAGCTTGTTAAAGACCCAGTACTTC	CASSLLKTQYF
TRBV19	TRBJ2-3	.	.	TGTGCCAGTAGAAAGAGCCTCACAGATACGCAGTATTTT	CASRKSLTDTQYF
TRBV2	TRBJ2-2	.	.	TGTGCCAGCAGTGAAGCTAGATCCGGGGAGCTGTTTTTT	CASSEARSGELFF
TRBV5-4	TRBJ2-3	TRBD2	.	TGTGCCAGCAGCCCCTACGGGACTAGCGGATCAGATACGCAGTATTTT	CASSPYGTSGSDTQYF
TRBV5-1	TRBJ2-3	.	.	TGCGCCAGCAGCTTGGGGATGGATACGCAGTATTTT	CASSLGMDTQYF
TRBV5-1	TRBJ2-7	TRBD2	once	TGCGCCAGCAGCGCGTTAGCGGGAGGTTCATACGAGCAGTACTTC	CASSALAGGSYEQYF
TRBV2	TRBJ2-5	TRBD2	.	TGTGCCAGCAGTGACAGCGGGAACCTCCAAGAGACCCAGTACTTC	CASSDSGNLQETQYF
TRBV2	TRBJ1-5	.	.	TGTGCCAGCAGTTTGACAGGAAATAGCAATCAGCCCCAGCATTTT	CASSLTGNSNQPQHF
TRBV5-1	TRBJ2-3	.	once	TGCGCCAGCAGCTTGGGGGGGGCCGGGACTATGAATACGCAGTATTTT	CASSLGGAGTMNTQYF
TRBV18	TRBJ2-2	TRBD2	.	TGTGCCAGCTCACTCAGAGGACTAGCGGGAGCGAACACCGGGGAGCTGTTTTTT	CASSLRGLAGANTGELFF
TRBV7-6	TRBJ1-4	TRBD1	once	TGTGCCAGCAGCTTACAGGGGGGGTCTGGGAAACTGTTTTTT	CASSLQGGSGKLFF
TRBV19	TRBJ2-1	TRBD2	.	TGTGCCAGTAGTATTGAAGGACTAGCGGGGAGTGAGCAGTTCTTC	CASSIEGLAGSEQFF
TRBV29-1	TRBJ2-2	TRBD1	.	TGCAGCTGTCGCCCGGGACAGGGGTCCAACACCGGGGAGCTGTTTTTT	CSCRPGQGSNTGELFF
TRBV12-2	TRBJ2-1	.	.	TGTGCAAGTCGCTTAGGAGGGACAGGGGCCTACAATGAGCAGTTCTTC	CASRLGGTGAYNEQFF
TRBV11-3	TRBJ2-3	.	.	TGTGCCAGCAGCTTCGGCACAGATACGCAGTATTTT	CASSFGTDTQYF
TRBV18	TRBJ2-1	TRBD1	.	TGTGCCAGCTCACCTTTCAGGACAGGGAACACCTACAATGAGCAGTTCTTC	CASSPFRTGNTYNEQFF
TRBV30	TRBJ2-2	TRBD2	.	TGTGCCTGGAGTGTAAGGGCGGGAGTGACCGGGGAGCTGTTTTTT	CAWSVRAGVTGELFF
TRBV19	TRBJ2-1	.	.	TGTGCCAGTAGTATAGGCGGCAGGACCAATGAGCAGTTCTTC	CASSIGGRTNEQFF
TRBV6-5	TRBJ2-5	.	.	TGTGCCAGCAGAGCCAGCACCCAAGAGACCCAGTACTTC	CASRASTQETQYF
TRBV4-1	TRBJ1-1	.	.	TGCGCCAGCAGCCAAGGAACCCGGTTGAACACTGAAGCTTTCTTT	CASSQGTRLNTEAFF